This is a list of T cell receptor beta chains from one sample in a study of T cells in Graves' hyperthyroidism and ophthalmopathy. MiXCR was run by TCRdb on the multiplex PCR reads, yielding one entry per CDR3 protein. The table records roughly 300,000 distinct CDR3 sequences, about 25% of them present only once. The material sequenced was blood. All receptors derive from a man aged 35 to 55 with Graves' hyperthyroidism that later progressed to Graves' ophthalmopathy. Each CDR3 is given with its conserved first and last residue. D genes are given only for firm matches. Clone size appears in some rows only: once, few, many, or a class for an expanded clone.

clone_size d_call j_call v_call cdr3_nt cdr3_aa
NA TRBD1 TRBJ1-1 TRBV6-5 TGTGCCAGCAGTTACTCGGGACAGCTCACTGAAGCTTTCTTT CASSYSGQLTEAFF
many TRBD2 TRBJ2-5 TRBV11-2 TGTGCCAGCAGCAGACGGGGGGCTAGCGGGCAAGAGACCCAGTACTTC CASSRRGASGQETQYF
few NA TRBJ2-5 TRBV7-8 TGTGCCAGCAGCCCCACCAGCCAAGAGACCCAGTACTTC CASSPTSQETQYF
many TRBD1 TRBJ2-7 TRBV7-9 TGTGCCAGCAGCCTCACCACCGGGACAGGCTACGAGCAGTACTTC CASSLTTGTGYEQYF
many TRBD1 TRBJ2-6 TRBV20-1 TGCAGTGCTCACGCGCCGGGACAGGGTGGGTCTGGGGCCAACGTCCTGACTTTC CSAHAPGQGGSGANVLTF
once NA TRBJ2-5 TRBV6-5 TGTGCCAGCAGTTACTCGGGCAGGGCCTCCGAGACCCAGTACTTC CASSYSGRASETQYF
many TRBD1 TRBJ2-4 TRBV15 TGTGCCACCAGCAGAGAGCGAGGGGGCGCAGCCAAAAACATTCAGTACTTC CATSRERGGAAKNIQYF
many TRBD1 TRBJ2-7 TRBV18 TGTGCCAGCTCACCACCGACGGGACAGGGCTCCTACGAGCAGTACTTC CASSPPTGQGSYEQYF
many NA TRBJ2-7 TRBV3-1 TGTGCCAGCAGCCAATACACGAAGGAGCAGTACTTC CASSQYTKEQYF
many NA TRBJ1-1 TRBV7-9 TGTGCCAGCAGTCTAGAGGGAGGCGAAACTGAAGCTTTCTTT CASSLEGGETEAFF
few NA TRBJ1-5 TRBV19 TGTGCCAGTAGTATAGATCACTCGGGGCTGCCCCAGCATTTT CASSIDHSGLPQHF
many TRBD1 TRBJ1-3 TRBV28 TGTGCCAGCAGCCTCCCGGGACAGGGTATCGGTGGAAACACCATATATTTT CASSLPGQGIGGNTIYF
many NA TRBJ1-2 TRBV24-1 TGTGCCACCAGTGACCCTGGACGGGGAGAAGGCTACACCTTC CATSDPGRGEGYTF
many NA TRBJ2-6 TRBV20-1 TGCAGTGCTGACTACTCTGGGGCCAACGTCCTGACTTTC CSADYSGANVLTF
NA NA TRBJ1-2 TRBV10-3 TGTGGAGTGTGGGGGTTTAACTATGGCTACACCTTC CGVWGFNYGYTF
NA NA TRBJ2-7 TRBV28 TGTGCCAGCAGGGTCCATACGGTCTCCTACGAGCAGTACTTC CASRVHTVSYEQYF
many NA TRBJ2-5 TRBV11-2 TGTGCCAGCAGCCCAACGGGCGGGACCTACCAAGAGACCCAGTACTTC CASSPTGGTYQETQYF
many NA TRBJ2-7 TRBV7-8 TGTGCCAGCAGCTTAGTGGCGGGACTTAGCTCCTACGAGCAGTACTTC CASSLVAGLSSYEQYF
NA NA TRBJ2-5 TRBV11-2 TGTGCCAGCAGCAAAGACTCCGAGACCCAGTACTTC CASSKDSETQYF
many NA TRBJ2-7 TRBV12-3/TRBV12-4 TGTGCCAGCAGTTTCTCTGGGGAGCAGCAGTACTTC CASSFSGEQQYF
NA NA TRBJ1-3 TRBV29-1 TGCAGCGTTGGTGACAGTAGCTCTGGAAACACCATATATTTT CSVGDSSSGNTIYF
many NA TRBJ2-7 TRBV20-1 TGCAGTGCTAGTCCGGGGTCTACCTACGAGCAGTACTTC CSASPGSTYEQYF
NA TRBD1 TRBJ2-7 TRBV6-5 TGTGCCAGCAGTTACTCAATACCGGGACAGGGGAACGAGCAGTACTTC CASSYSIPGQGNEQYF
many TRBD1 TRBJ2-7 TRBV12-3/TRBV12-4 TGTGCCAGCAGTCCTTCCGGGACAGCCACCTACGAGCAGTACTTC CASSPSGTATYEQYF
many NA TRBJ1-5 TRBV20-1 TGCAGTGCTCAACCCCTGGGGGAGTTGGGCAATCAGCCCCAGCATTTT CSAQPLGELGNQPQHF
NA TRBD1 TRBJ2-3 TRBV5-1 TGCGCCAGCAGCATCGGACAGGGGAACACAGATACGCAGTATTTT CASSIGQGNTDTQYF
few NA TRBJ2-5 TRBV6-2/TRBV6-3 TGTGCCAGCAGCTCGCCCCAGGTTTCGGTCTTGCGAACCCAGTACTTC CASSSPQVSVLRTQYF
many NA TRBJ1-1 TRBV7-8 TGTGCCAGCAGCTCCTCACAGAGCATTAAGGAAGCTTTCTTT CASSSSQSIKEAFF
NA NA TRBJ2-5 TRBV28 TGTGCCAGCACCTCTACGGAGAGCCGAGAGACCCAGTACTTC CASTSTESRETQYF
NA NA TRBJ1-1 TRBV12-3/TRBV12-4 TGTGCCAGCAGTCCGTATGGAGCGGCCGCTGAAGCTTTCTTT CASSPYGAAAEAFF
NA NA TRBJ2-7 TRBV13 TGTGCCAGCAGCTCAAGAATACCGGGACTTACCTACGAGCAGTACTTC CASSSRIPGLTYEQYF
many NA TRBJ1-5 TRBV6-5 TGTGCCAGCACCGAGACTGGGGATCAGCCCCAGCATTTT CASTETGDQPQHF
many NA TRBJ2-7 TRBV6-2/TRBV6-3 TGTGCCAGCAGTTACTACGGGACGGGACACTACGAGCAGTACTTC CASSYYGTGHYEQYF
few NA TRBJ1-1 TRBV18 TGTGCCAGCTCACCCATTGGGAACACTGAAGCTTTCTTT CASSPIGNTEAFF
NA NA TRBJ1-1 TRBV19 TGTGCCAGCCGAAGTAACCGGAACACTGAAGCTTTCTTT CASRSNRNTEAFF
many NA TRBJ2-5 TRBV30 TGTGCCTGGAGTGCAGGTCAGCTACAAGAGACCCAGTACTTC CAWSAGQLQETQYF
NA TRBD2 TRBJ2-7 TRBV2 TGTGCCAGCAGGGCACCTAGCGGGAGGGCGGCGCAGTACTTC CASRAPSGRAAQYF
many NA TRBJ2-5 TRBV10-3 TGTGCCATCAGTGAGTCTAGTGGGCAAGAGACCCAGTACTTC CAISESSGQETQYF
once TRBD1 TRBJ1-5 TRBV6-1 TGTGCCAGCAGCCCAAGGACAGGTCAGCCCCAGCATTTT CASSPRTGQPQHF
many NA TRBJ1-1 TRBV10-3 TGTGCCATCAGTGAAAGCCGGGGGCGTCCCCGCGATGGGAACACTGAAGCTTTCTTT CAISESRGRPRDGNTEAFF
many NA TRBJ2-7 TRBV29-1 TGCAGCGCAACTTCACAGGGTTACGAGCAGTACTTC CSATSQGYEQYF
many TRBD1 TRBJ1-1 TRBV19 TGTGCCAGTAGTATATCCGGGACAGGGGTGGCTGAAGCTTTCTTT CASSISGTGVAEAFF
NA TRBD1 TRBJ2-7 TRBV6-1 TGTGCCAGCAGGCAGACAGGGGGCTACGAGCAGTACTTC CASRQTGGYEQYF
many NA TRBJ1-1 TRBV20-1 TGCAGTGCTAGAGAGCGGGACACTGAAGCTTTCTTT CSARERDTEAFF